This T cell receptor (beta chain) derives from a study of control samples from healthy donors and cancer patients. From germline, CDR1 is GTSNPN and CDR2 SVGIG (reference sequence). V dropped 5 bases and J dropped 4; count of bases not matched to a gene: 4. This CDR3 is 13 amino acids long. The data were produced by immunoSEQ multiplex PCR, yet TCRdb's version contains in-frame clones alone and is incomplete. This table has 160,000 or so clones, more than 85% appearing once. The chain is built from TRBV30 and TRBJ2-3; 9 bases match TRBD1. This receptor was identified in a woman aged 25 to 45 in good health. The sequenced sample was blood. CDR3 coding DNA: TGTGCCTGGGGACAGGGGAGCTCAGATACGCAGTATTTT. It specifies CAWGQGSSDTQYF.